These 15 T cell receptor beta chains originate from one sample sequenced in a study of shared clonotypes between healthy human individuals. Clones were read by immunoSEQ multiplex PCR, and TCRdb kept only the in-frame ones, dropping some. The data contain 950,000 to 1,300,000 clones, about 74% of them singletons. The source material was memory CD4+ T cells sorted from blood. Subset defined: CD45RA-negative fraction. The receptor set was obtained from a man aged 18-30 years in good health.

This clone was observed a single time. V is TRBV30 and J is TRBJ2-2; 8 bases align to TRBD1. The germline gives CDR1 GTSNPN, CDR2 SVGIG (reference sequence). Trimming removed 2 bases from V and 7 bases from J; junction bases left unmatched: 6. The CDR3 is made up of 14 amino acids. The CDR3 region has the DNA TGTGCCTGGAGTAGGCCAGGGGGCTACGGGGAGCTGTTTTTT. This gives the protein CAWSRPGGYGELFF.

The rearrangement joins TRBV18 to TRBJ2-7; no clear D. CDR1 and CDR2 from the germline V gene are KGHSH and LQKENI. V gave up 1 base and J gave up 0 bases, with 7 bases separating them. The CDR3 sequence is 14 residues long. CDR3 nucleotides: TGTGCCAGCTCACCACGAGGCAGCTCCTACGAGCAGTACTTC. It specifies CASSPRGSSYEQYF.

The chain employs TRBV6-1 and TRBJ1-2; D is ambiguous. From germline, CDR1 is MNHNS and CDR2 SASEGT. With 0 bases removed from V and 4 bases from J, the gap between germline ends came to 12 bases. The CDR3 is made up of 15 amino acids. Written as DNA, the CDR3 is TGTGCCAGCAGTGAAGCGCTGGCGGAGAGCTATGGCTACACCTTC. Its protein is CASSEALAESYGYTF.

The chain recombines TRBV10-3 with TRBJ2-7, with D possibly being TRBD2 (5 bases). Germline V gene data show CDR1 as ENHRY and CDR2 as SYGVKD. The CDR3 is 14 amino acids. Trimming removed 3 bases from V and 6 bases from J, with 15 bases in between. CDR3 nucleotide sequence: TGTGCCATCAGTGAAAACTCAGAAGGAGGCGAGCAGTACTTC. This gives the protein CAISENSEGGEQYF.

This rearrangement joins TRBV4-3 to TRBJ1-1; the match to TRBD1 covers 11 bases. The CDR3 has 17 residues. In germline, CDR1 is LGHNA, CDR2 YSLEER. V shed 1 base and J 5 bases; nucleotides not matched to a gene: 9. CDR3 in amino acids: CASSQGATGTGGTEAFF. Here the CDR3 DNA reads TGCGCCAGCAGCCAAGGCGCTACCGGGACAGGGGGTACTGAAGCTTTCTTT.

In this sample, this clone turned up a few times. The identical CDR3 is also encoded by other nucleotide sequences in the sample. V and J are TRBV7-2 and TRBJ2-7; D is uncertain. The V gene's germline CDR1 is SGHTA and CDR2 FQGNSA. The CDR3 covers 11 residues. Trimming cost V 4 bases and J 2 bases, with 3 bases left between them. The CDR3 loop is CASSSAYEQYF. The CDR3 DNA reads as TGTGCCAGCAGCTCGGCCTACGAGCAGTACTTC.

This clone was observed once. This chain uses TRBV4-3 with TRBJ2-1, with 10 bases aligning to TRBD2. The CDR3 is 16 residues long. The V gene end was trimmed by 0 bases and the J gene end by 10 bases; junction bases not matched to a gene: 9. Germline-derived CDR1 and CDR2 are LGHNA and YSLEER. CDR3 sequence reads: CASSQEPSGRAEEQFF. In nucleotides, the CDR3 is TGCGCCAGCAGCCAAGAACCCAGCGGGAGGGCCGAGGAGCAGTTCTTC.

The V and J genes are TRBV28 and TRBJ1-4; D gene uncertain. Germline assignment: CDR1 MDHEN and CDR2 SYDVKM. V was shortened by 5 bases and J by 6 bases, with 16 bases between the two germline ends. This CDR3 comprises 15 residues. Here the CDR3 reads CASSPLQRAHEKLFF. The CDR3 DNA follows: TGTGCCAGCAGTCCCCTGCAGAGGGCCCATGAAAAACTGTTTTTT.

This clone was seen a handful of times. The chain has TRBV19 and TRBJ1-6; D unclear. From germline, CDR1 is LNHDA and CDR2 SQIVND (reference sequence). Trimming removed 7 bases at V and 8 bases at J, with 12 bases between. The CDR3 contains 13 residues. CDR3 loop: CASTSVLDSPLHF. For the CDR3, the DNA is TGTGCCAGTACTTCAGTCCTGGATTCACCCCTCCACTTT.

This chain links TRBV9 with TRBJ2-1; 8 bases line up with TRBD2. CDR3 size: 15 residues. Germline V gene data show CDR1 as SGDLS and CDR2 as YYNGEE. V dropped 2 bases and J dropped 6; count of bases not matched to a gene: 7. The CDR3 coding sequence is TGTGCCAGCAGCGTGGGACTAGGGAACTTCAATGAGCAGTTCTTC. This gives the protein CASSVGLGNFNEQFF. Full variable domain (missing parts from reference TRBV9 and TRBJ2-1): DSGVTQTPKHLITATGQRVTLRCSPRSGDLSVYWYQQSLDQGLQFLIQYYNGEERAKGNILERFSAQQFPDLHSELNLSSLELGDSALYFCASSVGLGNFNEQFFGPGTRLTVL.

In the case of this clone: One end of the junction fails to match germline, which may point to a read error. The chain recombines TRBV7-9 with TRBJ1-4, with TRBD1 as a possible D gene (5 bases). The germline V gene encodes CDR1 SEHNR and CDR2 FQNEAQ (reference sequence). The CDR3 extends over 15 amino acids. The CDR3: CASSLRGQGDEKLFF. The CDR3 DNA is TGTGCCAGCAGCTTGAGAGGGCAGGGCGATGAGAAACTGTTTTTT.

The chain is built from TRBV4-1 and TRBJ1-6, with D tentatively TRBD1 (5 bases). CDR1 and CDR2 (germline): MGHRA, YSYEKL. The CDR3 extends over 17 amino acids. V was cut by 2 bases and J by 0 bases, with 11 bases left in between. CDR3 bases: TGCGCCAGCAGCCAAACGACAGCTAGCTCCTATAATTCACCCCTCCACTTT. Its protein product is CASSQTTASSYNSPLHF.

The chain has TRBV10-3 and TRBJ1-6; 8 bases are shared with TRBD1. Per the germline V gene, CDR1 is ENHRY and CDR2 is SYGVKD. Trimming took 6 bases from V and 7 from J; bases not matched to a gene: 5. This CDR3 comprises 14 residues. CDR3 loop: CAISSDRVNSPLHF. The CDR3 DNA follows: TGTGCCATCAGCTCGGACAGGGTAAATTCACCCCTCCACTTT.

This clone was detected once. This chain joins TRBV30 and TRBJ2-7; the match to TRBD2 covers 8 bases. The ends lost 0 bases at V and 6 bases at J; junction bases unmatched: 13. In germline, CDR1 is GTSNPN, CDR2 SVGIG (reference sequence). This CDR3 spans 16 amino acids. The CDR3 sequence is CAWSVRSTGGPREQYF. The CDR3 nucleotides read TGTGCCTGGAGTGTACGTAGTACGGGAGGGCCTCGCGAGCAGTACTTC.

The V gene is TRBV9, the J gene TRBJ1-2; D is unresolved. Germline loops: CDR1 SGDLS, CDR2 YYNGEE. The CDR3 is 14 amino acids. Trimming cost V 4 bases and J 1 base, with 11 bases left between them. CDR3 amino acids: CASSPRMVNYGYTF. The CDR3 DNA reads TGTGCCAGCAGCCCCCGGATGGTTAACTATGGCTACACCTTC.